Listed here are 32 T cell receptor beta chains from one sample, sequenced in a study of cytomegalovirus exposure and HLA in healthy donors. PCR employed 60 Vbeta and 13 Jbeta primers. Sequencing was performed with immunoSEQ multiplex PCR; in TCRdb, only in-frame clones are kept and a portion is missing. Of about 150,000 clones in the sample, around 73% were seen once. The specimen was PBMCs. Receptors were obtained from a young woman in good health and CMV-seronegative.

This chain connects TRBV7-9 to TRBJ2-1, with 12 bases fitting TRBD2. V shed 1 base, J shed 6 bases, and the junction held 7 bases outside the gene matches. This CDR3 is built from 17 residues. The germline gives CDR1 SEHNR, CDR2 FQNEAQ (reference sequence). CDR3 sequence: CASSLGRTSGALNEQFF. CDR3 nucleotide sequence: TGTGCCAGCAGCTTAGGAAGGACTAGCGGGGCCCTCAATGAGCAGTTCTTC.

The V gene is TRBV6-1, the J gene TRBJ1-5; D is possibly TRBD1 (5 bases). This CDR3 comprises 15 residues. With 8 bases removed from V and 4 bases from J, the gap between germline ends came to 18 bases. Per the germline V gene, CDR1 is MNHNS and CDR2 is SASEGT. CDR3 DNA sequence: TGTGCCAGCGGCCCCTGGGGCGGCTCTAATCAGCCCCAGCATTTT. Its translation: CASGPWGGSNQPQHF.

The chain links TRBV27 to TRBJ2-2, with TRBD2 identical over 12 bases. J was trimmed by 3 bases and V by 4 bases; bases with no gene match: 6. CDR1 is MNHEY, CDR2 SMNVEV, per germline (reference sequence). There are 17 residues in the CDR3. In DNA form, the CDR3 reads TGTGCCAGCAGTTGGGCTAGCGGGGGGGCCTACACCGGGGAGCTGTTTTTT. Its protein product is CASSWASGGAYTGELFF.

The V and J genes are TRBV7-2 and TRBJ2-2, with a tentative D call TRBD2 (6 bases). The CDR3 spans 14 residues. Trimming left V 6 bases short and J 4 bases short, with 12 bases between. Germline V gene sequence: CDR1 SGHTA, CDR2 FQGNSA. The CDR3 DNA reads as TGTGCCAGCAGGTCCCCCGGGGGCACCGGGGAGCTGTTTTTT. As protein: CASRSPGGTGELFF.

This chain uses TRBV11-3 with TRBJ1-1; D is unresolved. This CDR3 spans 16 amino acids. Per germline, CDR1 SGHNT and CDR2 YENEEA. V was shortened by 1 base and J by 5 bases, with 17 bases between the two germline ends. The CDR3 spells CASSLGLFIGSTEAFF. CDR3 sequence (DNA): TGTGCCAGCAGCTTAGGACTATTCATAGGGAGTACTGAAGCTTTCTTT.

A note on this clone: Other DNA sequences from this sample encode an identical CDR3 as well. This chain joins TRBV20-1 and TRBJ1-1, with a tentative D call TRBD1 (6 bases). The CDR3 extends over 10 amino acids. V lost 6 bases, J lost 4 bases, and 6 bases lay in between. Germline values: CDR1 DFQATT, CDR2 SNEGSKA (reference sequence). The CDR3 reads CSARGTEAFF. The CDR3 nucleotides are TGCAGTGCCAGGGGCACTGAAGCTTTCTTT.

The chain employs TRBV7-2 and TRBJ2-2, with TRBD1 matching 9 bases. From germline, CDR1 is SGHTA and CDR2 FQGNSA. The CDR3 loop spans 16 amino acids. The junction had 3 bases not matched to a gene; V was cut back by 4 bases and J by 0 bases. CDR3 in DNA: TGTGCCAGCAGCTCACAGGGGGCCCCGAACACCGGGGAGCTGTTTTTT. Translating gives CASSSQGAPNTGELFF.

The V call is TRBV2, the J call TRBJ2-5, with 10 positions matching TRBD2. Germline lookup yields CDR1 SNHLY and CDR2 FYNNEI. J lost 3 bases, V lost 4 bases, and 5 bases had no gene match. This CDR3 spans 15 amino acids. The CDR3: CASSAASGREETQYF. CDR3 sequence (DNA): TGTGCCAGCAGTGCAGCGAGCGGGAGGGAAGAGACCCAGTACTTC. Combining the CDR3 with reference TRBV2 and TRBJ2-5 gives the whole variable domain EPEVTQTPSHQVTQMGQEVILRCVPISNHLYFYWYRQILGQKVEFLVSFYNNEISEKSEIFDDQFSVERPDGSNFTLKIRSTKLEDSAMYFCASSAASGREETQYFGPGTRLLVL.

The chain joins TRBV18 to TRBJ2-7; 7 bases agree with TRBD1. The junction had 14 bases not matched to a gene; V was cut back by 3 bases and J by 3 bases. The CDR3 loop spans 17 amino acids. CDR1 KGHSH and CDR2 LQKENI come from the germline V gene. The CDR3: CASSPFRQGMGLYEQYV. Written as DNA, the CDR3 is TGTGCCAGCTCACCGTTTCGACAGGGTATGGGCCTCTACGAGCAGTACGTC.

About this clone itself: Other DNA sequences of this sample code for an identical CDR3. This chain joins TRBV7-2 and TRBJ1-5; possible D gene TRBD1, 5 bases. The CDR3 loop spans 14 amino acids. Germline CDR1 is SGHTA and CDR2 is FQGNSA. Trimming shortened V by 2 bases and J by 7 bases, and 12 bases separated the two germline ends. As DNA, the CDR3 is TGTGCCAGCAGCTTACGGCAGGGAGGGCAGCCCCAGCATTTT. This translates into CASSLRQGGQPQHF.

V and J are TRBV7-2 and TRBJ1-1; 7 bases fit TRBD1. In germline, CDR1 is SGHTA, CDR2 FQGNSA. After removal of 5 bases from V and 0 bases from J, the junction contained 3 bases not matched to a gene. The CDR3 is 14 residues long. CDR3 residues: CASSPGQMNTEAFF. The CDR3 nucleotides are TGTGCCAGCAGCCCGGGACAGATGAACACTGAAGCTTTCTTT.

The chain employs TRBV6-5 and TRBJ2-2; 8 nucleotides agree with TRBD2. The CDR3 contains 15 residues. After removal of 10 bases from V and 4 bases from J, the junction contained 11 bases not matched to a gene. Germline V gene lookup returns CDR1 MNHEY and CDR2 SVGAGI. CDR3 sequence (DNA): TGTGCCATCAGAAAAGCGGGAGCGCGCACCGGGGAGCTGTTTTTT. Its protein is CAIRKAGARTGELFF.

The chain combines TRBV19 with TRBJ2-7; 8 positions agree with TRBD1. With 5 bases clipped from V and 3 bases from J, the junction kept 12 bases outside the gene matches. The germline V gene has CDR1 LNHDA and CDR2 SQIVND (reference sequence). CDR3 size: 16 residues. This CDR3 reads CASSASWTGRNYEQYF. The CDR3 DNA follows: TGTGCCAGTAGTGCATCCTGGACAGGGCGAAACTACGAGCAGTACTTC. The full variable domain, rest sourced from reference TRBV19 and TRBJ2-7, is DGGITQSPKYLFRKEGQNVTLSCEQNLNHDAMYWYRQDPGQGLRLIYYSQIVNDFQKGDIAEGYSVSREKKESFPLTVTSAQKNPTAFYLCASSASWTGRNYEQYFGPGTRLTVT.

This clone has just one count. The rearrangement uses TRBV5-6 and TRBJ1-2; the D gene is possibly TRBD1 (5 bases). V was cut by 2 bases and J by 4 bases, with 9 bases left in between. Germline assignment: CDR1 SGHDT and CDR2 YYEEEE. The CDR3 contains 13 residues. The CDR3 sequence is CASSFGRAYGYTF. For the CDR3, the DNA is TGTGCCAGCAGCTTTGGCAGGGCCTATGGCTACACCTTC.

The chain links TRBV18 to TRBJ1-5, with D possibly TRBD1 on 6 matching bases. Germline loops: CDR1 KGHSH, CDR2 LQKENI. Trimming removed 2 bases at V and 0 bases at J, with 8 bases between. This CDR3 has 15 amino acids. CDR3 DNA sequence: TGTGCCAGCTCACCAGCGGGGGCTAGCAATCAGCCCCAGCATTTT. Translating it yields CASSPAGASNQPQHF.

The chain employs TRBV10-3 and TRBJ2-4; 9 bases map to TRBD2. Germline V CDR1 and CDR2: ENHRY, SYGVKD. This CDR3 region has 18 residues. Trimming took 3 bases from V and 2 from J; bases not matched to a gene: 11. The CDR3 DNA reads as TGTGCCATCAGTGACCGAGCGGGAGGTATCCGAACCAAAAACATTCAGTACTTC. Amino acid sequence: CAISDRAGGIRTKNIQYF.

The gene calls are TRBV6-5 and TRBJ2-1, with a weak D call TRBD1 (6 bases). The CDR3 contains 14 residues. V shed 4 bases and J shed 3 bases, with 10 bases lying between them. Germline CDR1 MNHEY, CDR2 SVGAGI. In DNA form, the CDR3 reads TGTGCCAGCAGTTCCGGGACACTCTACAATGAGCAGTTCTTC. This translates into CASSSGTLYNEQFF.

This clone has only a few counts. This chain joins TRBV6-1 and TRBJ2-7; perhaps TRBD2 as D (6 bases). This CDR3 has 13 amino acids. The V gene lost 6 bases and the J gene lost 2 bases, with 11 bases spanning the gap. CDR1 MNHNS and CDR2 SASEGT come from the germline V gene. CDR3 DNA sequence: TGTGCCAGCAGAACTAGCAGAACCTACGAGCAGTACGTC. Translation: CASRTSRTYEQYV.

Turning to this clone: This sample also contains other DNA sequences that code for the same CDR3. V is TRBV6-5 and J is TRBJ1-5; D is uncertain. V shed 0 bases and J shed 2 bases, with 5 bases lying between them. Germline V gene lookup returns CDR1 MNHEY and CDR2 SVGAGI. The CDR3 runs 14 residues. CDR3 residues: CASSYSRGNQPQHF. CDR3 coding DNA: TGTGCCAGCAGTTACTCGAGGGGCAATCAGCCCCAGCATTTT.

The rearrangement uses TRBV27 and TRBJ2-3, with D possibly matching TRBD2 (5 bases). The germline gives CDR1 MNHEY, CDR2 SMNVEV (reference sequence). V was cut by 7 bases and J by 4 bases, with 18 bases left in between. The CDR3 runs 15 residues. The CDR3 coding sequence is TGTGCCAGCACCGCTGAGTGGGGTAGCGCAGATACGCAGTATTTT. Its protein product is CASTAEWGSADTQYF.

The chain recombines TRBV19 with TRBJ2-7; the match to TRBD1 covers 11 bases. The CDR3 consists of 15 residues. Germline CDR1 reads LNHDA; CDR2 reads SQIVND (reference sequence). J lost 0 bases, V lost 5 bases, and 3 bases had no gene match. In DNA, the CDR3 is TGTGCCAGTAGTCCAGGACAGGGGGCCTCCTACGAGCAGTACTTC. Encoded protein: CASSPGQGASYEQYF.

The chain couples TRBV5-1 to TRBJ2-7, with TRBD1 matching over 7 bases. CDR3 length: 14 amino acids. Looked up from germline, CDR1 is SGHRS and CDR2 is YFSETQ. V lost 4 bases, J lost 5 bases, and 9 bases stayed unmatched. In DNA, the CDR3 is TGCGCCAGCAGCCGAATACAGGGGCGGGACGAGCAGTACTTC. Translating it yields CASSRIQGRDEQYF.

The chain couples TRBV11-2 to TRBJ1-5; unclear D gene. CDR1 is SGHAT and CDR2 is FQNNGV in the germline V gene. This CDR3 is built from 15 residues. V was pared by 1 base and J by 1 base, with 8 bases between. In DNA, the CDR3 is TGTGCCAGCAGCTTAGGAGTAGCGAGCAATCAGCCCCAGCATTTT. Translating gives CASSLGVASNQPQHF.

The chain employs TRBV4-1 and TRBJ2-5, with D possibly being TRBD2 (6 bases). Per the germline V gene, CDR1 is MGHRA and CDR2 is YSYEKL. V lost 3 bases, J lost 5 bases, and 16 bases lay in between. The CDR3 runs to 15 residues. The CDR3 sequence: CASSQDFGSWETQYF. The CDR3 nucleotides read TGCGCCAGCAGCCAGGACTTCGGGAGCTGGGAGACCCAGTACTTC.

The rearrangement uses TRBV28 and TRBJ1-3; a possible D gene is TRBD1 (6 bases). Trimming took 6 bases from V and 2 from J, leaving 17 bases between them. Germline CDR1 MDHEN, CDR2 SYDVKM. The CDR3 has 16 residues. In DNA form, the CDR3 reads TGTGCCAGCAGCGTGGGGGGGGCGCCGACTGGAAACACCATATATTTT. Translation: CASSVGGAPTGNTIYF.

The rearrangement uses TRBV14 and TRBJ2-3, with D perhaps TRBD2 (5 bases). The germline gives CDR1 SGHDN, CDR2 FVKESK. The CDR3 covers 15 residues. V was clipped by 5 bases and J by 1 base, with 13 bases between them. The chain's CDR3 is CASSDLADGTDTQYF. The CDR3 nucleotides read TGTGCCAGCAGCGACCTAGCTGATGGCACAGATACGCAGTATTTT.

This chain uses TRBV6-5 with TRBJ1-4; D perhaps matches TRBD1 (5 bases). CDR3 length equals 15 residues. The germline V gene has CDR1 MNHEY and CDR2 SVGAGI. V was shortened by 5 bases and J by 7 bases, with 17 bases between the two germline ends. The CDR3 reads CASSHRTLSSEKLFF. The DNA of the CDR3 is TGTGCCAGCAGTCACCGGACACTCTCGAGTGAAAAACTGTTTTTT.

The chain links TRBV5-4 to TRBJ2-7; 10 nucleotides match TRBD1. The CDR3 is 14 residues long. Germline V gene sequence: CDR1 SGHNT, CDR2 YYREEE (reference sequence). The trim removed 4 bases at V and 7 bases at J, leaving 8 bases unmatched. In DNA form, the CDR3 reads TGTGCCAGCAGCAGACGACAGGGGGCGAGAGAGCAGTACGTC. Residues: CASSRRQGAREQYV.

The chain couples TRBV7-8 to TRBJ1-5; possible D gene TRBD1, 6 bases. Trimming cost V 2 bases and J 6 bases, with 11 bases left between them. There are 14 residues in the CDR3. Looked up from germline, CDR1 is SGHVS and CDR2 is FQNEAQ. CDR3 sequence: CASSLSGGGQPQHF. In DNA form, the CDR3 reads TGTGCCAGCAGCTTATCGGGGGGCGGTCAGCCCCAGCATTTT. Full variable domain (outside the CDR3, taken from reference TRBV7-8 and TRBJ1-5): GAGVSQSPRYKVAKRGQDVALRCDPISGHVSLFWYQQALGQGPEFLTYFQNEAQLDKSGLPSDRFFAERPEGSVSTLKIQRTQQEDSAVYLCASSLSGGGQPQHFGDGTRLSIL.

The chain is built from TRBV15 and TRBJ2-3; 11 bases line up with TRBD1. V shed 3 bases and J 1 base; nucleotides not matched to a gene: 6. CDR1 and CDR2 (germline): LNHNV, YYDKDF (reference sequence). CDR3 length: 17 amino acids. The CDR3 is CATSSRRTGGRTDTQYF. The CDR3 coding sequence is TGTGCCACCAGCAGCCGGCGGACAGGGGGCCGCACAGATACGCAGTATTTT.

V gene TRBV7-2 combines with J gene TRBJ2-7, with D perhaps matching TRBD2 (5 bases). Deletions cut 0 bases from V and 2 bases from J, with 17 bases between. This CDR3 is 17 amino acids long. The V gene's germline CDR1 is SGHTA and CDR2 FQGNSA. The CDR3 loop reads CASSLALGRGFPYEQYF. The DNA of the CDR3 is TGTGCCAGCAGCTTAGCGCTTGGACGGGGATTTCCCTACGAGCAGTACTTC.

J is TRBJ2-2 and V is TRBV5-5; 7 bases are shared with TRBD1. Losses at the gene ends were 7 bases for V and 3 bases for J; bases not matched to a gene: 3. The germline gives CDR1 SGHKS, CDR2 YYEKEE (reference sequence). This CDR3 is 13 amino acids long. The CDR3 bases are TGTGCCAGCGGACAGGAGCACACCGGGGAGCTGTTTTTT. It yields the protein CASGQEHTGELFF.